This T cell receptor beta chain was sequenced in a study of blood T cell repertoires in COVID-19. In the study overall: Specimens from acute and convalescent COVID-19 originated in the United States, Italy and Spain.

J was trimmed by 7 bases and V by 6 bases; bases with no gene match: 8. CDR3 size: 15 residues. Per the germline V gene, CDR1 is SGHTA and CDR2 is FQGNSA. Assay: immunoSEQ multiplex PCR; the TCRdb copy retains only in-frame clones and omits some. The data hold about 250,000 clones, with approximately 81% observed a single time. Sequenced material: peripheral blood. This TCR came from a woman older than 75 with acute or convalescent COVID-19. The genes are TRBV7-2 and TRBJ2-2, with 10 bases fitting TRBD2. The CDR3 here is CASRPSGGAHGELFF. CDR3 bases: TGTGCCAGCAGGCCCAGCGGGGGGGCTCACGGGGAGCTGTTTTTT.